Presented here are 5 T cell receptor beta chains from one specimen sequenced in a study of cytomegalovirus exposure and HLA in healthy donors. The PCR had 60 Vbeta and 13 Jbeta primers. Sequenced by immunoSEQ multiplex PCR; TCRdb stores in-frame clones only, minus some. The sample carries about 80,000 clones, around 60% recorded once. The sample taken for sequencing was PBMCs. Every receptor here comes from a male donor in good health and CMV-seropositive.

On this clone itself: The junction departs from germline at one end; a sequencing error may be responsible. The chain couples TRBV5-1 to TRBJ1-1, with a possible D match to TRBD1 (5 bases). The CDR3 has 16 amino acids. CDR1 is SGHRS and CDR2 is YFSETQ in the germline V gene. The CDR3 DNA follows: TGCGCCAGCAGTTTGGAAGGGGTTGCTTTGAACACTGAAGCTTTCTTT. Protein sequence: CASSLEGVALNTEAFF.

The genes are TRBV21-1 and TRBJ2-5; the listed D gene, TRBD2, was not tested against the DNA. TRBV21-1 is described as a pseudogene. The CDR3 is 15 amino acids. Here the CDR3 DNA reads TGTGCCAGCAGCAAAGAAGCGGGACTGGGGGAGACCCAGTACTTC. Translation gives CASSKEAGLGETQYF.

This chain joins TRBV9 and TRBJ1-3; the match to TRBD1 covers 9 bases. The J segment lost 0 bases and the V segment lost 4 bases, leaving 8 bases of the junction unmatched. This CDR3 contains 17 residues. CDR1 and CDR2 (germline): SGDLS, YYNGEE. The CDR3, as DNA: TGTGCCAGCAGCCCGAGGACAGGGGCCTTCTCTGGAAACACCATATATTTT. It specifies CASSPRTGAFSGNTIYF.

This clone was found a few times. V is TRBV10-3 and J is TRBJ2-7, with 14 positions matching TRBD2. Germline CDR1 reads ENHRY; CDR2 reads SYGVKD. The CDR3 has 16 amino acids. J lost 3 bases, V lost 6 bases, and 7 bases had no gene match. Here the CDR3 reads CAIRGTSGRGGYEQYF. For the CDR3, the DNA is TGTGCCATCAGGGGGACTAGCGGGAGAGGGGGCTACGAGCAGTACTTC.

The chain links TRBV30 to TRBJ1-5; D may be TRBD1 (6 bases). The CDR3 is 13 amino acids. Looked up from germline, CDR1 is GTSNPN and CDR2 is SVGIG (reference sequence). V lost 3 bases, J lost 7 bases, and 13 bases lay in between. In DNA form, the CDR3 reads TGTGCCTGGAGGGGGGGGCCGGGACAGCCCCAGCATTTT. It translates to CAWRGGPGQPQHF.